This T cell receptor beta chain was captured in a study of PD-L1 blockade in urothelial cancer. About the study: Patients arrived having already received 0 to 3 prior chemotherapy regimens. Study conclusions and caveats: Below-median pretreatment blood TCR clonality was a predictor of better survival.

V was pared by 8 bases and J by 8 bases, with 13 bases of the junction left unmatched. The CDR3 sequence is 14 residues long. CDR1 is SGHAT and CDR2 is FQNNGV in the germline V gene. Enrolled patients showed locally advanced or metastatic urothelial carcinoma. As to this clone: What it recognizes is unknown.

Data came from immunoSEQ multiplex PCR; TCRdb stores just in-frame clones and leaves some out. The sample includes tens of thousands of clones, about 79% of them seen just once. Sequencing used PBMCs, obtained around atezolizumab (anti-PD-L1) treatment. The clonotype originates from a man in his 60s with urothelial cancer. J is TRBJ1-2 and V is TRBV11-2; 8 bases map to TRBD1. CDR3 DNA sequence: TGTGCCAGCTCCCAAGGACAGGGAACGGACGGCTACACCTTC. It codes for CASSQGQGTDGYTF.